A selection of T cell receptor beta chains follows, all from one sample in a study of T cells in Graves' hyperthyroidism and ophthalmopathy. Each CDR3 protein is one row after TCRdb ran MiXCR on the multiplex PCR reads. The data show 600,000 to 800,000 distinct CDR3 sequences, with about a third seen just once and around 31% held by the top ten. Sequenced: blood. Receptor source: a woman between 40 and 55 years old with Graves' hyperthyroidism. The conserved cysteine and the conserved F or W are not part of the CDR3 here.

v_gene,j_gene,CDR3aa
TRBV20-1,TRBJ2-7,SARSPADYEQY
TRBV20-1,TRBJ1-2,SAQPADDRSSDSNYGYT
TRBV24-1,TRBJ2-7,ATSETGTGYEQY
TRBV20-1,TRBJ1-1,SATKGGPNTEAF
TRBV11-2,TRBJ2-7,ASSLGKGDEQY
TRBV6-1,TRBJ1-5,ASSDSWTVPNQPQH
TRBV6-1,TRBJ1-4,ASSEWVRRDEKLF
TRBV4-1,TRBJ2-7,ASSLWPSSNYEQY
TRBV28,TRBJ1-1,ASTLPGSTEAF
TRBV2,TRBJ1-6,ASSAGRARSPLH
TRBV6-1,TRBJ1-5,ASTVGGRVGSNQPQH
TRBV11-2,TRBJ1-1,ASSSAIKGVTEAF
TRBV19,TRBJ1-2,ASSTQGDRYGYT
TRBV10-3,TRBJ2-2,AISASLGTGELF
TRBV14,TRBJ2-7,ASSKRWGLTWEQY
TRBV9,TRBJ1-2,ASSVETGLGYT
TRBV18,TRBJ1-5,ASSPPGQGHPQPQH
TRBV7-2,TRBJ2-2,ASSLFPFAGELF
TRBV6-2/TRBV6-3,TRBJ2-5,ASSSLDHHKTQY
TRBV29-1,TRBJ1-5,SGWDTGNQPQH
TRBV11-2,TRBJ2-2,ASSPTGTTGELF
TRBV2,TRBJ1-2,ASSEGILGYGYT
TRBV7-9,TRBJ1-3,ASSFQSSDTIY